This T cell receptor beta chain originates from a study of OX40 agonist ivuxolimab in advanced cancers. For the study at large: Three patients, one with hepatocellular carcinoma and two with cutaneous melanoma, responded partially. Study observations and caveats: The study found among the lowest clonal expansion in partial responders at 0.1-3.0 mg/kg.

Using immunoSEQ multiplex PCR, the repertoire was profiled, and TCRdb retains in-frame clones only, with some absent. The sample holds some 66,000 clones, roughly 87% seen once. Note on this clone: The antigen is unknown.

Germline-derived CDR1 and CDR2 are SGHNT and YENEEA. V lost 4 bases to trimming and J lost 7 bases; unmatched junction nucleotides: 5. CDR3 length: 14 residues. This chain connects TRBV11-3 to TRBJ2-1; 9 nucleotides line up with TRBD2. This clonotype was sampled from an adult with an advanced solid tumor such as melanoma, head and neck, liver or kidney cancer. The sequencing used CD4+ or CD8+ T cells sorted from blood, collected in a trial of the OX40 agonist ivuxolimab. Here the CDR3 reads CASSSGTSRNEQFF. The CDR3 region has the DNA TGTGCCAGCAGCTCCGGGACTAGCCGAAATGAGCAGTTCTTC.